These T cell receptor beta chains were read from a single sample in a study of monozygotic twins with inflammatory bowel disease. TCRdb re-called the 5' RACE reads and shows each CDR3 protein once, DNA omitted. This sample's table has around 380,000 distinct CDR3 sequences. Sequenced sample: blood. Receptor source: a human donor with ulcerative colitis or Crohn's disease, or a healthy co-twin of an affected twin (not recorded which). Both conserved end residues are part of each CDR3.

CASSLVALTGNTEAFF	TRBJ1-1	TRBV7-2
CASSYDPGNQPQHF	TRBJ1-5	TRBV6-5
CASSLGGGRETQYF	TRBJ2-5	TRBV7-6
CASSHSKGGSGANVLTF	TRBJ2-6	TRBV5-1
CASSQPIRGGDNEQFF	TRBJ2-1	TRBV3-1
CASSYSRSSNSNQPQHF	TRBJ1-5	TRBV6-2/TRBV6-3
CASSSYFRENTGELFF	TRBJ2-2	TRBV3-1
CASGRGDLISEQYF	TRBJ2-7	TRBV6-2/TRBV6-3
CASSEQETQYF	TRBJ2-5	TRBV5-1
CASSEVGKETQYF	TRBJ2-5	TRBV2
CSAIRDTDTQYF	TRBJ2-3	TRBV20-1
CASSSWTGTTYEQYF	TRBJ2-7	TRBV5-1
CATRTGTALYNSPLHF	TRBJ1-6	TRBV15
CASSLNTVTDTQYF	TRBJ2-3	TRBV7-3
CASTAEGARNEQYF	TRBJ2-7	TRBV5-1
CASNEHAGPYGYTF	TRBJ1-2	TRBV7-2
CASSQSNYGYTF	TRBJ1-2	TRBV6-1
CASSLVGSAQASTDTQYF	TRBJ2-3	TRBV7-8
CSVEVTETGLSGEQFF	TRBJ2-1	TRBV29-1
CSARDRASGRKNEQYF	TRBJ2-7	TRBV20-1
CATSRDGGNQPQHF	TRBJ1-5	TRBV15
CASSQGIGGLVSYEQYF	TRBJ2-7	TRBV4-1
CASSLAVDTEAFF	TRBJ1-1	TRBV7-2
CAWRTGTDNTEAFF	TRBJ1-1	TRBV30
CASSLSGGGLSSTDTQYF	TRBJ2-3	TRBV7-2
CASSPGSNTEAFF	TRBJ1-1	TRBV7-3
CASSSRRYRGTEAFF	TRBJ1-1	TRBV7-9
CASSGIGGGTEAFF	TRBJ1-1	TRBV2
CASSPGQGYPQPQHF	TRBJ1-5	TRBV7-2
CSARHRGGGGETQYF	TRBJ2-5	TRBV20-1
CASSRAERGPVEQYF	TRBJ2-7	TRBV4-2
CASSVSGDYNEKLFF	TRBJ1-4	TRBV9
CSVGQSNQPQHF	TRBJ1-5	TRBV29-1
CSAGTATNEKLFF	TRBJ1-4	TRBV20-1
CSATSASRYEQYF	TRBJ2-7	TRBV20-1
CASSFGTGGWQPQHF	TRBJ1-5	TRBV12-3/TRBV12-4
CASRGPGSPKNIQYF	TRBJ2-4	TRBV2
CASSPGTGFPGELFF	TRBJ2-2	TRBV5-5
CASSWRDRATTNEKLFF	TRBJ1-4	TRBV5-5
CSVAGGNTIYF	TRBJ1-3	TRBV29-1
CASSAEGGTEAFF	TRBJ1-1	TRBV11-3
CTSSRTAYSGCYEQYF	TRBJ2-7	TRBV1
CASSLTSSLNTGELFF	TRBJ2-2	TRBV7-8
CASSLETMNTEAFF	TRBJ1-1	TRBV5-6
CASSQAWTGAKNIQYF	TRBJ2-4	TRBV4-2
CASRHTGLGNQPQHF	TRBJ1-5	TRBV6-1
CASSQGAGGRNEQFF	TRBJ2-1	TRBV3-1